This T cell receptor (beta chain) was sequenced in a study of blood T cell repertoires in COVID-19. Source study methods: Reference gene primer amplification yielded estimated nucleated cell counts. Produced via immunoSEQ multiplex PCR; TCRdb's table is partial and in-frame only. The D gene and trimming were derived from the DNA, and the V and J assignments and clone size from that table. The data show under 250,000 clones, approximately 88% seen once. Participants were placed into cohorts based on the clinical history they reported. The study recruited exposed participants who had met a COVID-19 case within 2 weeks before entry. The sequencing input was PBMCs or T cells enriched from blood (not recorded which). The sequence was collected from a woman aged 25 to 39 who had been exposed to COVID-19.

CDR3 residues: CAISSSTSAYEQYF. The CDR3 DNA follows: TGTGCCATCAGCTCCTCGACTAGCGCCTACGAGCAGTACTTC. The rearrangement links TRBV10-3 to TRBJ2-7; TRBD2 matches at 8 bases. Looked up from germline, CDR1 is ENHRY and CDR2 is SYGVKD. This CDR3 contains 14 residues. Trimming removed 6 bases from V and 2 bases from J; junction bases left unmatched: 6.